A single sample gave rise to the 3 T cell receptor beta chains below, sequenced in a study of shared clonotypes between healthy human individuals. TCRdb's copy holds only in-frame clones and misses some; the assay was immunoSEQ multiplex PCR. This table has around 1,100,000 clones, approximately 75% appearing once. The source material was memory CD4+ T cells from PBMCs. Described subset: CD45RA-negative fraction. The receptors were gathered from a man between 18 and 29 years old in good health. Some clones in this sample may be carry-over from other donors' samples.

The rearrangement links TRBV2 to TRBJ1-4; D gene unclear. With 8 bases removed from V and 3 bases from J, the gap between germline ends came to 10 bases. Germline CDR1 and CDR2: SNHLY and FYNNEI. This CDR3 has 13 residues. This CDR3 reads CASHDGANEKLFF. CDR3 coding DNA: TGTGCCAGCCACGACGGGGCTAATGAAAAACTGTTTTTT.

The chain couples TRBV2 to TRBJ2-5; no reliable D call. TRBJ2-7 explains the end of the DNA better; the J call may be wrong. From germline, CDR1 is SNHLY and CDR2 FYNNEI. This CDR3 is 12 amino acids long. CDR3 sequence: CASRVDFYEQYF. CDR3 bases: TGTGCCAGCAGGGTGGATTTCTACGAGCAGTACTTC.

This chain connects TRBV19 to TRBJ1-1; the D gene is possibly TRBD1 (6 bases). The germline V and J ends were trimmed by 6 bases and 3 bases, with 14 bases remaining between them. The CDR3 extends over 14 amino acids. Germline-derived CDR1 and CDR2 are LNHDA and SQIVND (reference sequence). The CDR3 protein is CASSWSGGHTEAFF. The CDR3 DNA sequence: TGTGCCAGTAGCTGGTCCGGGGGCCACACTGAAGCTTTCTTT.